Shown below are 6 T cell receptor beta chains from a single sample sequenced in a study of blood T cell repertoires in COVID-19. TCRdb's copy holds only in-frame clones and misses some; the assay was immunoSEQ multiplex PCR. The sample holds 450,000 to 500,000 clones, approximately 91% seen once. The sequencing input was PBMCs or T cells enriched from blood (not recorded which). These TCRs come from a woman aged 55-70 years who had recovered from COVID-19.

The count of this clone is one. The rearrangement joins TRBV14 to TRBJ1-2; maybe TRBD1 (5 bases). Germline V lookup: CDR1 SGHDN, CDR2 FVKESK. Trimming pared 4 bases from V and 4 bases from J, leaving 13 bases between. The CDR3 is 14 amino acids. The DNA of the CDR3 is TGTGCCAGCAGCCCCAACGACAGAATCTATGGCTACACCTTC. Translation gives CASSPNDRIYGYTF.

V and J are TRBV18 and TRBJ1-5; possible D gene TRBD1, 5 bases. Trimming shortened V by 3 bases and J by 4 bases, and 13 bases separated the two germline ends. The CDR3 extends over 15 amino acids. Germline V gives CDR1 KGHSH, CDR2 LQKENI. The CDR3 DNA sequence: TGTGCCAGCTCACCCGGGGGATTATGGAATCAGCCCCAGCATTTT. Protein: CASSPGGLWNQPQHF.

This chain joins TRBV15 and TRBJ2-5, with no clear D. Per germline, CDR1 LNHNV and CDR2 YYDKDF (reference sequence). This CDR3 has 15 amino acids. The V gene lost 2 bases and the J gene lost 4 bases, with 14 bases spanning the gap. CDR3 residues: CATSRLDSDVETQYF. The CDR3, as DNA: TGTGCCACCAGCAGACTCGACTCGGATGTAGAGACCCAGTACTTC.

The chain employs TRBV29-1 and TRBJ1-2, with D perhaps TRBD1 (5 bases). V was pared by 4 bases and J by 2 bases, with 8 bases between. Germline V gene lookup returns CDR1 SQVTM and CDR2 ANQGSEA. The CDR3 spans 12 residues. CDR3 loop: CSVGRGNYGYTF. The CDR3 nucleotides are TGCAGCGTTGGTCGGGGGAACTATGGCTACACCTTC.

This CDR3 reads CATSDPGAGVDGYTF. The CDR3 DNA is TGTGCCACCAGTGATCCCGGGGCAGGGGTGGATGGCTACACCTTC. The rearrangement uses TRBV24-1 and TRBJ1-2; D may be TRBD1 (6 bases). Germline V lookup: CDR1 KGHDR, CDR2 SFDVKD. This CDR3 spans 15 amino acids. V dropped 3 bases and J dropped 6 bases, with 16 bases sitting between them.

This chain's CDR3 is CASSPGGHLYNEQFF. The CDR3 DNA is TGTGCCAGCAGCCCAGGGGGCCACCTCTACAATGAGCAGTTCTTC. The gene calls are TRBV5-4 and TRBJ2-1, with 8 bases fitting TRBD1. Germline trimming cut 4 bases from V and 3 bases from J; bases unmatched to any gene: 6. CDR3 length: 15 amino acids. CDR1 is SGHNT, CDR2 YYREEE, per germline (reference sequence).